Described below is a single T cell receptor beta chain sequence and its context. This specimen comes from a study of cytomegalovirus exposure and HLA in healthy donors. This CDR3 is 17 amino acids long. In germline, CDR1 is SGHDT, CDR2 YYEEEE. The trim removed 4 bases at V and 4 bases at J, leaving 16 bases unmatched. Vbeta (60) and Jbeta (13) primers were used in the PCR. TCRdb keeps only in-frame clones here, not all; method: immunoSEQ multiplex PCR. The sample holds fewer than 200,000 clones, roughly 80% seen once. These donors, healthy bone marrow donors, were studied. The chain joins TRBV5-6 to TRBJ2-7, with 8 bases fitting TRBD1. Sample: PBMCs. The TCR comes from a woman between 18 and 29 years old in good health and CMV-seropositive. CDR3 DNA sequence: TGTGCCAGCAGCCTAATCCAACGCGCGACAGGGGATTACGAGCAGTACTTC. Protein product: CASSLIQRATGDYEQYF.